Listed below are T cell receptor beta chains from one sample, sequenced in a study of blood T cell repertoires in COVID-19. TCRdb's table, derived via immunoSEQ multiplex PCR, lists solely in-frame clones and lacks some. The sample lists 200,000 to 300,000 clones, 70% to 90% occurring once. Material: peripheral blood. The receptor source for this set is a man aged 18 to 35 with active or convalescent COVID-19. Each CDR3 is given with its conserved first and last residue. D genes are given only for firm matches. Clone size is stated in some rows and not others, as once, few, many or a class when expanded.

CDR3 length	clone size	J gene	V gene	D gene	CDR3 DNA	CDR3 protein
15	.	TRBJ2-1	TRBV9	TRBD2	TGTGCCAGCAGCGTAGAGGGACTAGCCAGCAATGAGCAGTTCTTC	CASSVEGLASNEQFF
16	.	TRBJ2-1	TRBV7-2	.	TGTGCCAGCAGCTTATCGGCGGATCTAGGCTACAATGAGCAGTTCTTC	CASSLSADLGYNEQFF
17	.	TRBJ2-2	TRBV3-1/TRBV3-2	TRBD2	TGTGCCAGCAGCCACCAACTAGCGGGGGGATACACCGGGGAGCTGTTTTTT	CASSHQLAGGYTGELFF
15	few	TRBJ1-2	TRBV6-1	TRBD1	TGTGCCAGCAGTGAAAGAGGGGGCGCAGGCTATGGCTACACCTTC	CASSERGGAGYGYTF
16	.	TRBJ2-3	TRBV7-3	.	TGTGCCAGCAGCTTAACCTTTATGAGCGGCCTAGATACGCAGTATTTT	CASSLTFMSGLDTQYF
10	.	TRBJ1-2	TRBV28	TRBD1	TGTGCCAGCCGGGACAGCCGGTTTCTCTTC	CASRDSRFLF
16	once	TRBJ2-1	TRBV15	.	TGTGCCACCAGCAACGCCTCCTCGGGGTCCTACAATGAGCAGTTCTTC	CATSNASSGSYNEQFF
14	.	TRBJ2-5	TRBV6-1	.	TGTGCCAGCAGTGAAATGGTGGGCCTGGAGACCCAGTACTTC	CASSEMVGLETQYF
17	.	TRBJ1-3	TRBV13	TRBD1	TGTGCCAGCAGCTGGGGGTCCGGGACAGGGGATGGAAACACCATATATTTT	CASSWGSGTGDGNTIYF
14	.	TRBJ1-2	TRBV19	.	TGTGCCAGTAGTATAGCTGAGGGTACCTATGGCTACACCTTC	CASSIAEGTYGYTF
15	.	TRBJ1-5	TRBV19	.	TGTGCCAGTAGCTACAGAGATTATAGCAATCAGCCCCAGCATTTT	CASSYRDYSNQPQHF
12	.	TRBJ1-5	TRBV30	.	TGTGCCTGTTCCCAAGGGGGTCAGCCCCAGCATTTT	CACSQGGQPQHF
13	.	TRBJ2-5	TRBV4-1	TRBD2	TGCGCCAGCAGGGGGACTAAATCAGAGACCCAGTACTTC	CASRGTKSETQYF
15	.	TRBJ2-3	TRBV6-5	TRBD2	TGTGCCAGCAGCTTAGCGGGAGCCGGGACAGATACGCAGTATTTT	CASSLAGAGTDTQYF
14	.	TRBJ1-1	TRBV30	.	TGTGCCTGGAGTGTCCCGTCTTGGGAGACTGAAGCTTTCTTT	CAWSVPSWETEAFF
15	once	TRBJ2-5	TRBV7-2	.	TGTGCCAGCAGTTATAATCGGGGGGCCGGTGAGACCCAGTACTTC	CASSYNRGAGETQYF
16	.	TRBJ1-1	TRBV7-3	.	TGTGCCAGCAGCCGAGACGGGGGGCTCATGAACACTGAAGCTTTCTTT	CASSRDGGLMNTEAFF
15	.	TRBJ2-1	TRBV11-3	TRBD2	TGTGCCAGCAGCCAGACGAAGGGAGGGTACAATGAGCAGTTCTTC	CASSQTKGGYNEQFF
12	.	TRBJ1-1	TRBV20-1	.	TGCAGTGCTAGTCAGGGGTTGACTGAAGCTTTCTTT	CSASQGLTEAFF
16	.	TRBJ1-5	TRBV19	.	TGTGCCAGTAGTACCGGGGGTGGGGGTAGCAATCAGCCCCAGCATTTT	CASSTGGGGSNQPQHF
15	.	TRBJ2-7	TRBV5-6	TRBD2	TGTGCCAGCAGCCCCCCTAGCGGGAGTTCTTCCGAGCAGTACTTC	CASSPPSGSSSEQYF
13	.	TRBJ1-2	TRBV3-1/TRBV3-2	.	TGTGCCAGCAGCCGCCCGGGTATCTATGGCTACACCTTC	CASSRPGIYGYTF
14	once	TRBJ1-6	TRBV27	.	TGTGCCAGCAGTTTTAGGGGAGGCCCATCACCCCTCCACTTT	CASSFRGGPSPLHF
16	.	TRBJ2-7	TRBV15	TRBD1	TGTGCCACCAGCAGACCAGGACAGGGAACTTACTACGAGCAGTACTTC	CATSRPGQGTYYEQYF
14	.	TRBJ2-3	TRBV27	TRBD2	TGTGCCAGCAGTGACCGGGACTACACAGATACGCAGTATTTT	CASSDRDYTDTQYF
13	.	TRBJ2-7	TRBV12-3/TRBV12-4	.	TGTGCCAGCAGTTTCATCAGCTCCTACGAGCAGTACTTC	CASSFISSYEQYF
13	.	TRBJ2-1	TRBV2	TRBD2	TGTGCCAGCTACGCGGGAGTTTACAATGAGCAGTTCTTC	CASYAGVYNEQFF
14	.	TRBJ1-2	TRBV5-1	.	TGCGCCAGCACCTCGGAGAGGGGGGGCGATGGCTACACCTTC	CASTSERGGDGYTF
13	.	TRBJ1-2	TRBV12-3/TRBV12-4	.	TGTGCCAGCAGTTCCTTTAGTCACGGGGGCTACACCTTC	CASSSFSHGGYTF
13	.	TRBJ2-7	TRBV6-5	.	TGTGCCACCCGAAAACATCAAACCTACGAGCAGTACTTC	CATRKHQTYEQYF
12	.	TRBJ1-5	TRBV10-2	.	TGCGCCAGCAGTGTTTCTCTTCAGCCCCAGCATTTT	CASSVSLQPQHF
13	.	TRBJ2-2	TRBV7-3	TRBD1	TGTGCCAGCAGTCCCGACAGGGGCGGGGAGCTGTTTTTT	CASSPDRGGELFF
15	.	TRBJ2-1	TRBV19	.	TGTGCCAGTAGTATAGTTGCGGCCGGGGACAATGAGCAGTTCTTC	CASSIVAAGDNEQFF
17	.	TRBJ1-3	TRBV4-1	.	TGCGCCAGCAGCCAAGAAGCGGGCAGCCGAGACTTTAACACCATATATTTT	CASSQEAGSRDFNTIYF
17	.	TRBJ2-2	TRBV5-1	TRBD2	TGCGCCAGCAGCCGCCAACTAGCGGGAGGGCCTGCCGGGGAGCTGTTTTTT	CASSRQLAGGPAGELFF
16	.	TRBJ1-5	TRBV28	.	TGTGCCAGCAGCCCCCGGGGAGGGCTTAGCAATCAGCCCCAGCATTTT	CASSPRGGLSNQPQHF
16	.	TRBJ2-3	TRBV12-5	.	TGTGCTAGTGGCAACCGGGCGGGCGCCGGCACAGATACGCAGTATTTT	CASGNRAGAGTDTQYF
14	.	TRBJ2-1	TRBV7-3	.	TGTGCCAGCAGTGAGGCACTTAAGTACAATGAGCAGTTCTTC	CASSEALKYNEQFF
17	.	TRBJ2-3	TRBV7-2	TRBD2	TGTGCCAGCAGCTATCGACTAGCGGGAGGCGGGGGGGATACGCAGTATTTT	CASSYRLAGGGGDTQYF
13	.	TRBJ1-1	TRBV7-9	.	TGTGCCAGCAGCGCCGCCCCCGGCACTGAAGCTTTCTTT	CASSAAPGTEAFF
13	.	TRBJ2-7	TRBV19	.	TGTGCCAGTAGTATAATAATGGGAGGCGAGCAGTACTTC	CASSIIMGGEQYF
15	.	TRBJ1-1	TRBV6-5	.	TGTGCCGCCAACCGAGGGGGATTCGGAGACACTGAAGCTTTCTTT	CAANRGGFGDTEAFF
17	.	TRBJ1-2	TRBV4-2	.	TGTGCCAGCAGCCAAGCGCGGACAGACGGGCCTCGCTATGGCTACACCTTC	CASSQARTDGPRYGYTF
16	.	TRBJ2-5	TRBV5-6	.	TGTGCCAGCAGCTTGGAGTGGTCGCAGGGGCAAGAGACCCAGTACTTC	CASSLEWSQGQETQYF
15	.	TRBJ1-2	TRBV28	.	TGTGCCAGCAGTTTATACCGGACAGCTAGCTATGGCTACACCTTC	CASSLYRTASYGYTF
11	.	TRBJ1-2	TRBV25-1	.	TGTGCCAGCAGTCCGGGATATGGCTACACCTTC	CASSPGYGYTF